This passage covers 23 T cell receptor beta chains from one sample sequenced in a study of CD8+CD57+ T cells in acquired aplastic anemia. Genomic DNA provided the template from which TCR beta VDJ and CDR3 profiles were obtained. TCRdb reprocessed the reads with MiXCR, giving one entry per CDR3 protein. Here the sample spans about 150,000 distinct CDR3 sequences, roughly 50% being singletons. Sequencing was done on patients that had shown CD8+CD57+ cell expansion by flow cytometry. The sample comprised sorted CD4+, CD8+, or CD8+CD57+ T cells (not recorded which) from PBMCs. These receptors all come from a human donor with aplastic anemia.

The chain joins TRBV11-2 to TRBJ2-1; D may match TRBD1 or TRBD2 (5 bases each). The CDR3 covers 13 residues. Germline CDR1 is SGHAT and CDR2 is FQNNGV. V lost 5 bases, J lost 5 bases, and 10 bases lay in between. CDR3 sequence: CASSAGTNNEQFF. The CDR3 region has the DNA TGTGCCAGCAGCGCCGGGACCAACAATGAGCAGTTCTTC.

This clonotype appeared many times. The chain joins TRBV5-1 to TRBJ1-2; perhaps TRBD1 as D (5 bases). This CDR3 has 12 amino acids. The ends were cut back, 0 bases at V and 6 bases at J, with 6 bases in the middle. From germline, CDR1 is SGHRS and CDR2 YFSETQ. Here the CDR3 DNA reads TGCGCCAGCAGCTTGGGGGGGGATGGCTACACCTTC. Translated, it gives CASSLGGDGYTF.

This clonotype occurred many times. The V call is TRBV6-1, the J call TRBJ1-5; D call uncertain. Germline-derived CDR1 and CDR2 are MNHNS and SASEGT. The CDR3 extends over 12 amino acids. V shed 6 bases and J shed 3 bases, with 6 bases lying between them. This chain's CDR3 is CASSPPNQPQHF. The CDR3 DNA is TGTGCCAGCAGCCCCCCCAATCAGCCCCAGCATTTT.

The V and J genes are TRBV20-1 and TRBJ2-7; 11 nucleotides agree with TRBD1. CDR3 length equals 11 residues. The germline V gene has CDR1 DFQATT and CDR2 SNEGSKA (reference sequence). The CDR3 nucleotides are TGCAGCCCGGGACAGGGGGACGAGCAGTACGTC. Its translation is CSPGQGDEQYV.

The rearrangement uses TRBV19 and TRBJ2-5; a weak D match, TRBD2 (6 bases). Trimming took 3 bases from V and 5 from J, leaving 7 bases between them. The CDR3 is 12 residues long. Germline lookup yields CDR1 LNHDA and CDR2 SQIVND (reference sequence). DNA for the CDR3: TGTGCCAGTAGTATTGGAGGGGAGACCCAGTACTTC. Encoded protein: CASSIGGETQYF. Full variable domain (rest looked up from reference TRBV19 and TRBJ2-5): DGGITQSPKYLFRKEGQNVTLSCEQNLNHDAMYWYRQDPGQGLRLIYYSQIVNDFQKGDIAEGYSVSREKKESFPLTVTSAQKNPTAFYLCASSIGGETQYFGPGTRLLVL.

V usage is TRBV20-1 and J usage is TRBJ1-5, with a possible D match to TRBD1 (5 bases). V was shortened by 4 bases and J by 1 base, with 17 bases between the two germline ends. The CDR3 is 16 residues long. Germline-derived CDR1 and CDR2 are DFQATT and SNEGSKA (reference sequence). CDR3 residues: CSAISGTETSNQPQHF. The CDR3 nucleotides are TGCAGTGCTATTAGCGGGACCGAAACGAGCAATCAGCCCCAGCATTTT.

Notes on this clonotype: A read error is possible here, since a much larger clone lies one base away. The chain links TRBV11-1 to TRBJ1-1; 7 bases agree with TRBD1. The CDR3 runs to 16 residues. Germline CDR1 reads SGHAT; CDR2 reads FQDESV (reference sequence). This CDR3 is CASSLTTGIMNTEALF. CDR3 bases: TGTGCCAGCAGCCTCACGACAGGGATCATGAACACTGAAGCTCTCTTT. The full variable domain, rest sourced from reference TRBV11-1 and TRBJ1-1, is EAEVAQSPRYKITEKSQAVAFWCDPISGHATLYWYRQILGQGPELLVQFQDESVVDDSQLPKDRFSAERLKGVDSTLKIQPAELGDSAMYLCASSLTTGIMNTEALFGQGTRLTVV.

The chain joins TRBV9 to TRBJ1-2; 9 bases fit TRBD1. Unmatched junction bases numbered 8, after V lost 0 bases and J lost 8 bases. Looked up from germline, CDR1 is SGDLS and CDR2 is YYNGEE. The length of the CDR3 is 15 residues. The CDR3 loop reads CASSVEGQGLYGYTF. The CDR3 nucleotides read TGTGCCAGCAGCGTAGAGGGACAGGGCCTCTACGGCTACACCTTC.

The V call is TRBV24-1, the J call TRBJ2-1; TRBD2 matches 10 bases. CDR3 length equals 21 residues. The trim removed 3 bases at V and 2 bases at J, leaving 18 bases unmatched. Germline V CDR1 and CDR2: KGHDR, SFDVKD. As DNA, the CDR3 is TGTGCCACCAGTGATGCCCGGTCTTGGCCTAGCGGGAGAGGGCCCTACAATGAGCAGTTCTTC. It encodes CATSDARSWPSGRGPYNEQFF.

This clonotype was detected a few times. The V and J genes are TRBV10-3 and TRBJ1-1; weak D call: TRBD1 (6 bases). The V end was cut by 7 bases, the J end by 5 bases, with 17 bases between. The CDR3 is 14 residues long. Germline V gene lookup returns CDR1 ENHRY and CDR2 SYGVKD. This CDR3 reads CAIMGGGAGTEAFF. The CDR3 nucleotides are TGTGCCATCATGGGAGGGGGGGCAGGGACTGAAGCTTTCTTT.

This clonotype has only a few counts. The chain combines TRBV15 with TRBJ2-7; 8 nucleotides line up with TRBD1. The CDR3 is 13 amino acids. The V gene end was trimmed by 6 bases and the J gene end by 5 bases; junction bases not matched to a gene: 6. Germline CDR1 and CDR2: LNHNV and YYDKDF (reference sequence). CDR3 in amino acids: CATRRQGTDEQYV. The CDR3 DNA reads as TGTGCCACCAGGAGACAGGGGACGGACGAGCAGTACGTC.

This chain uses TRBV2 with TRBJ1-2; TRBD1 agrees at 9 bases. The CDR3 is made up of 13 amino acids. Germline CDR1 reads SNHLY; CDR2 reads FYNNEI. After removal of 5 bases from V and 7 bases from J, the junction contained 5 bases not matched to a gene. The chain's CDR3 is CASSRDREFGYTF. For the CDR3, the DNA is TGTGCCAGCAGTAGGGACAGGGAGTTTGGCTACACCTTC.

The CDR3 reads CAITDGQEETQYF. In DNA, the CDR3 is TGTGCCATCACCGACGGACAGGAAGAGACCCAGTACTTC. The chain uses TRBV10-3 and TRBJ2-5, with 7 bases lining up with TRBD1. V shed 7 bases and J 3 bases; nucleotides not matched to a gene: 5. CDR3 length equals 13 residues. The germline CDR1 and CDR2 sequences are ENHRY and SYGVKD.

About this clonotype: Lacking the conserved final phenylalanine or tryptophan, this CDR3 likely reflects a read error. This chain joins TRBV12-3 or TRBV12-4 and TRBJ1-5; TRBD1 might be the D (5 bases). CDR3 length: 13 residues. V dropped 3 bases and J dropped 5 bases, with 8 bases sitting between them. The CDR3 is CASSFGADQPQHI. The CDR3, as DNA: TGTGCCAGCAGTTTCGGGGCGGATCAGCCCCAGCATATT.

Of note for this clonotype: Relative to the germline gene, one junction end is altered; a read error may explain this. V usage is TRBV5-4 and J usage is TRBJ1-5; D possibly corresponds to TRBD1 (6 bases). The CDR3 loop spans 16 amino acids. Germline V CDR1 and CDR2: SGHNT, YYREEE (reference sequence). In DNA form, the CDR3 reads TGTGCCAGCAGCGGGGCGGGGGCGGGGAACAATCAGCCCCGGCATTTT. Protein sequence: CASSGAGAGNNQPRHF.

This clonotype was observed many times. The V call is TRBV24-1, the J call TRBJ1-4; D may be TRBD1 (5 bases). The CDR3 loop spans 15 amino acids. V was shortened by 2 bases and J by 3 bases, with 9 bases between the two germline ends. Looked up from germline, CDR1 is KGHDR and CDR2 is SFDVKD. CDR3 coding DNA: TGTGCCACCAGTGATTCGGGGGGACCTAATGAAAAACTGTTTTTT. This translates into CATSDSGGPNEKLFF.

In regard to this clonotype: This sequence may be a read error, since a much larger clone differs from it by one base. The chain is built from TRBV5-4 and TRBJ2-3; TRBD1 is a possible D gene (6 bases). Germline assignment: CDR1 SGHNT and CDR2 YYREEE (reference sequence). This CDR3 is 15 amino acids long. For the CDR3, the DNA is TGTGCCAGCAGCGCCTCGGGGACATCCACAGATGCGCAGTATTTT. Encoded protein: CASSASGTSTDAQYF.

The rearrangement joins TRBV7-2 to TRBJ2-3; 7 positions match TRBD2. Per the germline V gene, CDR1 is SGHTA and CDR2 is FQGNSA. The CDR3 length is 13 residues. The J segment lost 5 bases and the V segment lost 7 bases, leaving 6 bases of the junction unmatched. The CDR3 reads CASKLGRVDTQYF. The CDR3 DNA reads as TGTGCCAGCAAACTAGGGAGGGTAGATACGCAGTATTTT.

This clonotype was detected only once. V is TRBV10-3 and J is TRBJ2-1; no clear D. V lost 3 bases, J lost 8 bases, and 17 bases lay in between. This CDR3 contains 15 residues. Germline CDR1 ENHRY, CDR2 SYGVKD. This CDR3 reads CAISDAGVRLYEQFF. The CDR3 DNA follows: TGTGCCATCAGTGATGCAGGCGTTCGTCTCTATGAGCAGTTCTTC.

Comment on this clonotype: Since a much larger clone is just one base distant, this may be a read error. The rearrangement uses TRBV12-3 or TRBV12-4 and TRBJ2-2; unclear D gene. The CDR3 contains 15 residues. V lost 1 base and J lost 5, with 11 bases in between. This CDR3 reads CASSLGSMDTGELFF. The CDR3 bases are TGTGCCAGCAGTTTAGGTAGTATGGATACCGGGGAGCTGTTTTTT.

Ten or more counts support this clonotype. The chain recombines TRBV4-3 with TRBJ1-6; D perhaps matches TRBD1 (5 bases). V was trimmed by 0 bases and J by 9 bases, leaving 12 bases between them. The germline CDR1 and CDR2 sequences are LGHNA and YSLEER. CDR3 length: 15 residues. As DNA, the CDR3 is TGCGCCAGCAGCCAAGATGGGGGGGGTCGTTCACCCCTCCACTTT. It encodes CASSQDGGGRSPLHF.

Regarding this clonotype: One junction end does not reproduce the germline sequence, and a read error may be involved. The chain recombines TRBV25-1 with TRBJ2-7; D may be TRBD2 (6 bases). Germline CDR1 MGHDK, CDR2 SYGVNS. The CDR3 length is 13 residues. For the CDR3, the DNA is TGTGCCAGCAACCGAGGGACGGGCGGGGAGCTGTACTTC. As protein: CASNRGTGGELYF.

This chain uses TRBV10-1 with TRBJ2-1; D possibly uses TRBD1 or TRBD2 (5 bases each). V was cut by 6 bases and J by 6 bases, with 15 bases left in between. CDR3 size: 14 residues. Germline CDR1 WNHNN, CDR2 SYGVQD (reference sequence). The CDR3 DNA is TGCGCCAGCAGCCCCCGGGACCGATCCAATGAGCAGTTCTTC. Translating gives CASSPRDRSNEQFF.